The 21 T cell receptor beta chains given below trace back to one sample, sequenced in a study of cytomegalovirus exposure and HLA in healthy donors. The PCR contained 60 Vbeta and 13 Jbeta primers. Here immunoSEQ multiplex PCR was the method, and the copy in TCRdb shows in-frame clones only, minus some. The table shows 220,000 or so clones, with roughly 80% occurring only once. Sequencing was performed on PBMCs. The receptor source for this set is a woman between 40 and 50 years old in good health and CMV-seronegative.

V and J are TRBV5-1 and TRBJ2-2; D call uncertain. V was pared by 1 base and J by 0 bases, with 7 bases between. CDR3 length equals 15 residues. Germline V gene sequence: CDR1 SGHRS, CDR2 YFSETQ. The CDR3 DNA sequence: TGCGCCAGCAGCTTGTTAGCAACGAACACCGGGGAGCTGTTTTTT. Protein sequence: CASSLLATNTGELFF.

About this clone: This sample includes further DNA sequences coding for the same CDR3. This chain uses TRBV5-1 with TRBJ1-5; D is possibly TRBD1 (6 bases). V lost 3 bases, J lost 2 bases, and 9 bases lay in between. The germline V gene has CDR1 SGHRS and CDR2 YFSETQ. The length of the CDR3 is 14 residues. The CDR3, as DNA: TGCGCCAGCAGCTCGGGACAAGGCAATCAGCCCCAGCATTTT. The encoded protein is CASSSGQGNQPQHF.

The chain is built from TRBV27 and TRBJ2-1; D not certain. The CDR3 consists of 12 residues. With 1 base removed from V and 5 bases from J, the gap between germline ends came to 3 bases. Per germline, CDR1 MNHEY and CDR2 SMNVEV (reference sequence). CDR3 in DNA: TGTGCCAGCAGTTTATTAGACAATGAGCAGTTCTTC. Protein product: CASSLLDNEQFF.

CDR3 protein: CASSGNPGLAGHNEQFF. The CDR3 DNA reads TGTGCCAGCAGCGGAAATCCGGGACTAGCGGGCCACAATGAGCAGTTCTTC. The chain combines TRBV9 with TRBJ2-1, with 12 bases that match TRBD2. Looked up from germline, CDR1 is SGDLS and CDR2 is YYNGEE. This CDR3 contains 17 residues. V shed 3 bases, J shed 5 bases, and the junction held 9 bases outside the gene matches. The variable domain in full, with the rest retrieved from reference TRBV9 and TRBJ2-1, is DSGVTQTPKHLITATGQRVTLRCSPRSGDLSVYWYQQSLDQGLQFLIQYYNGEERAKGNILERFSAQQFPDLHSELNLSSLELGDSALYFCASSGNPGLAGHNEQFFGPGTRLTVL.

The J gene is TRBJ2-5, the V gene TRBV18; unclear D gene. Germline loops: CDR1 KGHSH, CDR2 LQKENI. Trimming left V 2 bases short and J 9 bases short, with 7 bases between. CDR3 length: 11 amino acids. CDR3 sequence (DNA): TGTGCCAGCTCACCAGGCGGAGCCCAGTACTTC. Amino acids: CASSPGGAQYF.

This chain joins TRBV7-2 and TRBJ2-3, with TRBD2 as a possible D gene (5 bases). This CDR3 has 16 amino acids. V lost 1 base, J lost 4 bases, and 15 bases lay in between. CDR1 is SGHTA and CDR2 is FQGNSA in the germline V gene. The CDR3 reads CASSLGILANSDTQYF. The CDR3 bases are TGTGCCAGCAGCTTAGGGATCCTAGCTAACTCAGATACGCAGTATTTT.

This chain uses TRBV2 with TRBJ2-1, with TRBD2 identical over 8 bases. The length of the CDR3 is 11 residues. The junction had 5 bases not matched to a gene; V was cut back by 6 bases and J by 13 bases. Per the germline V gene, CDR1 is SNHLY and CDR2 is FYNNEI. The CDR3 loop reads CASSLLAVQFF. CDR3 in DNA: TGTGCCAGCAGCCTACTAGCGGTCCAGTTCTTC. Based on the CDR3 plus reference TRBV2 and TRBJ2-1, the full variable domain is EPEVTQTPSHQVTQMGQEVILRCVPISNHLYFYWYRQILGQKVEFLVSFYNNEISEKSEIFDDQFSVERPDGSNFTLKIRSTKLEDSAMYFCASSLLAVQFFGPGTRLTVL.

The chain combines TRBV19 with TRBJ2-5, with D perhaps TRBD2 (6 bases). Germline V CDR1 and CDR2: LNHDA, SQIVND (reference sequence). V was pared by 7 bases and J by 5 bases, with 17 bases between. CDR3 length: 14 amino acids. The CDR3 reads CASNRAGPIETQYF. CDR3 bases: TGTGCCAGTAACCGGGCGGGGCCGATCGAGACCCAGTACTTC.

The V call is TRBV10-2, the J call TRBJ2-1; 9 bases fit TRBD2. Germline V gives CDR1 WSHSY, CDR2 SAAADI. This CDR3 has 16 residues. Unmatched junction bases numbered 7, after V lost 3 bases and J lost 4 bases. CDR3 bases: TGCGCCAGCAGTGATCGTAGCGGGAGACTTTACAATGAGCAGTTCTTC. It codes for CASSDRSGRLYNEQFF.

Here the CDR3 DNA reads TGTGCCAGCAGCGAGGGACAAGAGACCCAGTACTTC. It translates to CASSEGQETQYF. The chain employs TRBV7-2 and TRBJ2-5; D is possibly TRBD2 (5 bases). V was shortened by 5 bases and J by 2 bases, with 6 bases between the two germline ends. Germline V gene data show CDR1 as SGHTA and CDR2 as FQGNSA. The CDR3 runs 12 residues.

The CDR3 spells CASSLAQTWYNEQFF. The CDR3 DNA is TGTGCCAGCAGCTTAGCCCAAACATGGTACAATGAGCAGTTCTTC. V is TRBV7-9 and J is TRBJ2-1, with D hard to call. Germline V gene data show CDR1 as SEHNR and CDR2 as FQNEAQ (reference sequence). V was clipped by 0 bases and J by 4 bases, with 10 bases between them. The CDR3 length is 15 residues.

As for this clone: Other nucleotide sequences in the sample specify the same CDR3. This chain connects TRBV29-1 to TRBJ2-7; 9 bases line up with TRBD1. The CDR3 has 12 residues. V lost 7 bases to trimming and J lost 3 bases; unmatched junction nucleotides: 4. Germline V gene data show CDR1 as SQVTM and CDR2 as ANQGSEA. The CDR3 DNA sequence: TGCAGCGCCGGACAGGGGAACTACGAGCAGTACTTC. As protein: CSAGQGNYEQYF.

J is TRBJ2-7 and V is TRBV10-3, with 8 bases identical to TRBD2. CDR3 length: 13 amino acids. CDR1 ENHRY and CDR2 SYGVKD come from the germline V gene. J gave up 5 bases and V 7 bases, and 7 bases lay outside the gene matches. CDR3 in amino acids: CAIMRAGANEQYF. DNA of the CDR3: TGTGCCATCATGAGAGCGGGAGCAAACGAGCAGTACTTC.

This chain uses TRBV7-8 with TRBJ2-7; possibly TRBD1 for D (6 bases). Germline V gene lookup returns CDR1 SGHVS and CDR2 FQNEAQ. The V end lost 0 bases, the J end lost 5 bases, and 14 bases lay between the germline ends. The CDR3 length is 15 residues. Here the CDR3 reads CASSLAPGRGNEQYF. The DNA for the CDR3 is TGTGCCAGCAGCTTAGCTCCTGGTAGGGGGAACGAGCAGTACTTC.

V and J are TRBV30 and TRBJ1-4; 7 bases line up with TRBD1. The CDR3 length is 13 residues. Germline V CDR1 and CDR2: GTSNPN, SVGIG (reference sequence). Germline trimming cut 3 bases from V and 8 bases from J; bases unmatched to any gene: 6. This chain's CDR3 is CAWSRDSGEKLFF. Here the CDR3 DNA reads TGTGCCTGGAGCCGGGACAGCGGGGAAAAACTGTTTTTT.

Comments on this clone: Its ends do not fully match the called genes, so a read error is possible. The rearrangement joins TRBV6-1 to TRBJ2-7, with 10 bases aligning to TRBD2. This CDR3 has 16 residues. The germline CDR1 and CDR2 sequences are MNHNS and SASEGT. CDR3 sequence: CAGSEAGGAGLYEQYF. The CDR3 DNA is TGTGCCGGCAGTGAAGCGGGGGGGGCAGGGCTCTACGAGCAGTACTTC.

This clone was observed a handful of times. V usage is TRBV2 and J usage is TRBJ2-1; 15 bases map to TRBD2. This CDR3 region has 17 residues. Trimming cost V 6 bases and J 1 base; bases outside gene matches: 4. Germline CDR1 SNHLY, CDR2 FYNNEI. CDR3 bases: TGTGCCAGCAGGGGACTAGCGGGAGGTTGGTCCTACAATGAGCAGTTCTTC. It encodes CASRGLAGGWSYNEQFF.

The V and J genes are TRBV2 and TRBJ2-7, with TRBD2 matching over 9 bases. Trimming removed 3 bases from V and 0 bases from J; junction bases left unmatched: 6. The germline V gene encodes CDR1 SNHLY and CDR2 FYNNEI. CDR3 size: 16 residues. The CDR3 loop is CASSDRLAVSSYEQYF. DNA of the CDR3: TGTGCCAGCAGTGACAGACTAGCGGTGAGCTCCTACGAGCAGTACTTC.

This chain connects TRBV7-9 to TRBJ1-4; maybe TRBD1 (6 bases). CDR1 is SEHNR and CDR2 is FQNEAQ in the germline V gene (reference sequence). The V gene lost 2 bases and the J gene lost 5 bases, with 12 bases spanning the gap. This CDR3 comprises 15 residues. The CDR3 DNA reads TGTGCCAGCAGCTTAACGCAGGGGACCAATGAAAAACTGTTTTTT. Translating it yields CASSLTQGTNEKLFF.

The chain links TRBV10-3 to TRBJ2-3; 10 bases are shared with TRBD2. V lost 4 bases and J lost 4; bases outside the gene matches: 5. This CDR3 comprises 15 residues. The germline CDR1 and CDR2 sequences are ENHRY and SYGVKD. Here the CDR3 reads CAISVASGSADTQYF. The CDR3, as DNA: TGTGCCATCAGTGTCGCTAGCGGGAGCGCAGATACGCAGTATTTT.

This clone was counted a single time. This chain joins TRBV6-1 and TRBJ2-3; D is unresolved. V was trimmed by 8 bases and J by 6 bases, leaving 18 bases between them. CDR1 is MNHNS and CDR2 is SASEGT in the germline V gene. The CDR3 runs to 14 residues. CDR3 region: CASSPRSGRDTQYF. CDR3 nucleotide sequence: TGTGCCAGCTCGCCTAGGAGTGGTCGGGATACGCAGTATTTT.